These T cell receptor beta chains were read from a single sample in a study of CD8 T cells in Susac syndrome. TCRdb re-derived calls from the immunoSEQ multiplex PCR reads in MiXCR, one entry per CDR3 protein. This table holds some 130,000 distinct CDR3 sequences, around 93% found once. The sequenced sample was CD8+ T cells from PBMCs. These TCRs come from a human donor with Susac syndrome. CDR3s include the opening cysteine and the closing phenylalanine or tryptophan. Clone size appears in some rows only: once, few, many, or a class for an expanded clone.

j_gene | v_gene | abundance | CDR3aa
TRBJ2-7 | TRBV5-5 | NA | CASSLGLAGHEQYF
TRBJ1-4 | TRBV27 | NA | CASSFFEPATNEKLFF
TRBJ2-4 | TRBV29-1 | NA | CSVEGGTDQNIQYF
TRBJ2-5 | TRBV20-1 | NA | CSARAEGSHKETQYF
TRBJ2-1 | TRBV6-5 | NA | CASSYSEPWGSYNEQFF
TRBJ1-2 | TRBV27 | NA | CAAGGYTF
TRBJ2-1 | TRBV30 | NA | CAWNAGGGNEQFF
TRBJ2-1 | TRBV19 | NA | CASVGSYNEQFF
TRBJ2-3 | TRBV29-1 | NA | CSLESTDTQYF
TRBJ2-7 | TRBV20-1 | NA | CSAVTGNRGEQYF
TRBJ1-1 | TRBV12-3/TRBV12-4 | NA | CASSIGQGVTEAFF
TRBJ1-2 | TRBV19 | NA | CASSPLGPGDGYTF
TRBJ1-1 | TRBV27 | NA | CASSSDSPGTEAFF
TRBJ2-7 | TRBV27 | NA | CASRQTGTPSYEQYF
TRBJ2-1 | TRBV20-1 | NA | CSARDRGGEQFF
TRBJ1-2 | TRBV4-1 | once | CASSQAAEIPNYGYTF
TRBJ2-7 | TRBV27 | NA | CASSLSSDHEQYF
TRBJ2-5 | TRBV2 | NA | CASSEVAGRAETQYF
TRBJ1-2 | TRBV15 | NA | CATPGTEGYTF
TRBJ2-2 | TRBV20-1 | NA | CSAVRGTGELFF
TRBJ1-1 | TRBV9 | NA | CASTPGQMAEAFF
TRBJ1-2 | TRBV2 | NA | CASSEARQGGSYGYTF
TRBJ2-1 | TRBV14 | NA | CASSPGGEFNEQFF